The sample holds one count of the clone carrying this T cell receptor (beta chain). The data belong to a study of blood T cell repertoires in COVID-19. The germline V gene has CDR1 SGHVS and CDR2 FQNEAQ. This CDR3 contains 13 residues. V was cut by 1 base and J by 7 bases, with 8 bases left in between. Using immunoSEQ multiplex PCR, the repertoire was profiled, and TCRdb retains in-frame clones only, with some absent. The sample lists 56,000 or so clones; more than 75% were seen once. The TCR sequence derives from a human donor in a cohort sampled during active COVID-19. The chain couples TRBV7-8 to TRBJ2-1, with a possible D match to TRBD2 (5 bases). Sequencing was carried out using peripheral blood. CDR3 amino acids: CASSLERGNEQFF. CDR3 nucleotide sequence: TGTGCCAGCAGCTTAGAACGGGGAAATGAGCAGTTCTTC.